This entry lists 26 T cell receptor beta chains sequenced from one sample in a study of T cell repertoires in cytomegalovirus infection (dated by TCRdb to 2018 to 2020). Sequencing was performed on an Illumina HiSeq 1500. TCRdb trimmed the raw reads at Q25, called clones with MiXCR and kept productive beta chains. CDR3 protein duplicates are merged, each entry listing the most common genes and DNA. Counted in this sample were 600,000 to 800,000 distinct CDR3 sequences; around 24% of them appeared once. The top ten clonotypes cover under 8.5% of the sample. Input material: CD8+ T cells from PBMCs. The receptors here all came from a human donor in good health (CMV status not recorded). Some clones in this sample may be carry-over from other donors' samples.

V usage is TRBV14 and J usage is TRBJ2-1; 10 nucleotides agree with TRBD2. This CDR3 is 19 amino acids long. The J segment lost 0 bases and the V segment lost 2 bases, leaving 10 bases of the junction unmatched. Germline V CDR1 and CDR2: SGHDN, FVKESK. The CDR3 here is CASSQSLAGEGRSYNEQFF. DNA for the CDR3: TGTGCCAGCAGCCAATCTCTAGCGGGGGAGGGGCGCTCCTACAATGAGCAGTTCTTC.

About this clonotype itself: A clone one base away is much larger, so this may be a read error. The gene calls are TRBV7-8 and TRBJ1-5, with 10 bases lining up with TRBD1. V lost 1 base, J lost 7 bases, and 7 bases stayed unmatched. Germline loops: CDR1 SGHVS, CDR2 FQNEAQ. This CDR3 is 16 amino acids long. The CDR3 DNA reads TGTGCCAGCAGCTTAGGACAGGGGGCGCCGGGACAGCCCCAGCATTTT. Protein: CASSLGQGAPGQPQHF.

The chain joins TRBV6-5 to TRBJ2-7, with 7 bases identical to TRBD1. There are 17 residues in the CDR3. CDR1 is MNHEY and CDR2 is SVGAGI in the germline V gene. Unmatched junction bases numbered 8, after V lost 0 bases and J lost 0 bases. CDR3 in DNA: TGTGCCAGCAGTTACTCCGGTGGTGACAGGGACTCCTACGAGCAGTACTTC. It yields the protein CASSYSGGDRDSYEQYF.

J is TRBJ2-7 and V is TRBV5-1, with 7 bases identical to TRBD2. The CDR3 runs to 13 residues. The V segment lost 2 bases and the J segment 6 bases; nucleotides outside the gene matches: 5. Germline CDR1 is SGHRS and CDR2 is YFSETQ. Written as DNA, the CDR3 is TGCGCCAGCAGCTTCCGGGGGGATTGCGAGCAGTACTTC. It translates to CASSFRGDCEQYF.

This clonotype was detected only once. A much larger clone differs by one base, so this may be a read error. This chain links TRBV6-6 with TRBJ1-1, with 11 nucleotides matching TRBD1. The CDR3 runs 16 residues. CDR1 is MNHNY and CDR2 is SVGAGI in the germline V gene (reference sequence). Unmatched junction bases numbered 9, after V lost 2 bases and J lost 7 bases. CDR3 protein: CASSYRDRGTGLEAFF. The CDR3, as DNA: TGTGCCAGCAGTTACCGGGACAGGGGGACTGGCCTTGAAGCTTTCTTT.

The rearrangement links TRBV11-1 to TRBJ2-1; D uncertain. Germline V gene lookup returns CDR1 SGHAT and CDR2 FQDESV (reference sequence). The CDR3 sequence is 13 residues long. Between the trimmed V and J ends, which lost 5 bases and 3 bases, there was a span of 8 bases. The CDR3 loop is CASSPTLYNEQFF. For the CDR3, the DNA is TGTGCCAGCAGCCCAACCCTCTACAATGAGCAGTTCTTC.

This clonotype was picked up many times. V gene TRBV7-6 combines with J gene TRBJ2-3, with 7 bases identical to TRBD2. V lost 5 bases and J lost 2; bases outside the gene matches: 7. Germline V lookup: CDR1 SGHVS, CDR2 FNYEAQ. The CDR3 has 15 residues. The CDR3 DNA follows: TGTGCCAGCAGCCCCACTAGCGCGACCACAGATACGCAGTATTTT. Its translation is CASSPTSATTDTQYF.

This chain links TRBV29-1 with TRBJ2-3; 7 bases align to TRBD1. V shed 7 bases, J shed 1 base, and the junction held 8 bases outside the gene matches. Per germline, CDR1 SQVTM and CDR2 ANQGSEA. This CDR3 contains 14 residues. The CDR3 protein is CSGGTDTRTDTQYF. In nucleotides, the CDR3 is TGCAGCGGTGGGACAGATACTCGCACAGATACGCAGTATTTT.

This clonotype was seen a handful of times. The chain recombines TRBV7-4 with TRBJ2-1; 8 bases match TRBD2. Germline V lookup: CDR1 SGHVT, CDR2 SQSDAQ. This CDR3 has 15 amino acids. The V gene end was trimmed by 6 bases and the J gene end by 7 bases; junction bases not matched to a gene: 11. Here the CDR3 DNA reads TGTGCCAGCAGTAAAAGCGGGGGAGCAGGGAATGAGCAGTTCTTC. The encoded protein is CASSKSGGAGNEQFF.

CDR3 amino acids: CASSGEQGDEKLFF. The CDR3 region has the DNA TGTGCCAGCAGCGGGGAACAGGGGGATGAAAAACTGTTTTTT. V is TRBV7-9 and J is TRBJ1-4, with 8 bases aligning to TRBD1. The CDR3 runs 14 residues. Trimming removed 5 bases from V and 6 bases from J; junction bases left unmatched: 5. From germline, CDR1 is SEHNR and CDR2 FQNEAQ (reference sequence).

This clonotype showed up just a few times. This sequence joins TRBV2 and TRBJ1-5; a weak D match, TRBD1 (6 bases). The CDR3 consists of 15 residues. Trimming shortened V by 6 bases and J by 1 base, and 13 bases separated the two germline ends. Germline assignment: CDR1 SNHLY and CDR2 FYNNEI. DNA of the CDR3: TGTGCCAGCAGCACAGGGTTTGGAAGCAATCAGCCCCAGCATTTT. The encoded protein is CASSTGFGSNQPQHF.

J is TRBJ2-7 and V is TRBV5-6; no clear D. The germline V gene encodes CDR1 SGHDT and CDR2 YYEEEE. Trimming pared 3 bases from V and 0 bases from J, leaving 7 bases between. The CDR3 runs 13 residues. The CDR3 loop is CASSSDTSYEQYV. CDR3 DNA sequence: TGTGCCAGCAGCTCCGACACCTCCTACGAGCAGTACGTC.

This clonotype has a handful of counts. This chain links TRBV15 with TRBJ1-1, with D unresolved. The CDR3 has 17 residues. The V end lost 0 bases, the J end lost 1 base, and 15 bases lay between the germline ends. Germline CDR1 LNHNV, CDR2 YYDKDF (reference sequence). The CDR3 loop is CATSRDRGWGTNTEAFF. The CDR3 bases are TGTGCCACCAGCAGAGATCGGGGTTGGGGTACGAACACTGAAGCTTTCTTT.

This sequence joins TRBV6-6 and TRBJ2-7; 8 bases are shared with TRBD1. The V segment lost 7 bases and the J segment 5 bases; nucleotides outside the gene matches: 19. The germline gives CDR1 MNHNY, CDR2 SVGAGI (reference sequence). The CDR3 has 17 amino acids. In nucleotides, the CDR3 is TGTGCCAGCACTCCTCTCAGGGAGGACAGGGTCTTTGACGAGCAGTACTTC. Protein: CASTPLREDRVFDEQYF.

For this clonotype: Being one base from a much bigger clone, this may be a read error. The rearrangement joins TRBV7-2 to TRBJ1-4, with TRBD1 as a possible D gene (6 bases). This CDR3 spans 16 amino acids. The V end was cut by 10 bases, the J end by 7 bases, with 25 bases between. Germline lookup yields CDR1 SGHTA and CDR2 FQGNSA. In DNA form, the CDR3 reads TGTGCCAACAGTCCAGGGGTCAGGGGCGGAGGTGAAAAACTGTTTTTT. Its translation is CANSPGVRGGGEKLFF.

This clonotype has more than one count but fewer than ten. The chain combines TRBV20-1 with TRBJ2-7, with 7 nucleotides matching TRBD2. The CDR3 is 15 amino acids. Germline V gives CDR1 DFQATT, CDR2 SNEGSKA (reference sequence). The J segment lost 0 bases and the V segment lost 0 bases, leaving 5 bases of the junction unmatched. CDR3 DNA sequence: TGCAGTGCTAGAGATAGAGCGGGAACCTCCTACGAGCAGTACTTC. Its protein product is CSARDRAGTSYEQYF.

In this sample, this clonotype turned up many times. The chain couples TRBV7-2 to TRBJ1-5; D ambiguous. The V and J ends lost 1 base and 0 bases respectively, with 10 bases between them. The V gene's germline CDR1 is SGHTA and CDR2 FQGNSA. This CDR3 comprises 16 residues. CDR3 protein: CASSLGYRYSNQPQHF. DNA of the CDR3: TGTGCCAGCAGCTTAGGGTACAGATATAGCAATCAGCCCCAGCATTTT.

The CDR3 loop reads CASTDTSTDTQYF. Written as DNA, the CDR3 is TGTGCCAGTACGGACACTAGCACAGATACGCAGTATTTT. The chain links TRBV28 to TRBJ2-3, with D perhaps matching TRBD1 (5 bases). The germline V gene has CDR1 MDHEN and CDR2 SYDVKM. Trimming took 9 bases from V and 0 from J, leaving 10 bases between them. This CDR3 spans 13 amino acids.

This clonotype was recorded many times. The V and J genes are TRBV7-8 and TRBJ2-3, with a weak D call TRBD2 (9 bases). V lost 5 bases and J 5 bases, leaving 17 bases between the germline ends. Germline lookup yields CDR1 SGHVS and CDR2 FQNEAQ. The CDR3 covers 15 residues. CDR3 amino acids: CASSDRGLARDTQYF. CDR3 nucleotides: TGTGCCAGCAGCGACAGGGGACTAGCAAGAGATACGCAGTATTTT.

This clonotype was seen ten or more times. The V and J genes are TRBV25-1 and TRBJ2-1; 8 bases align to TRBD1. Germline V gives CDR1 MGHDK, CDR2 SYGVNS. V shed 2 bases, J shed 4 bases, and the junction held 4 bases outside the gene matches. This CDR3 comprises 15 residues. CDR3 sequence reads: CASSERDRRYNEQFF. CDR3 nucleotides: TGTGCCAGCAGTGAAAGGGACAGGAGATACAATGAGCAGTTCTTC. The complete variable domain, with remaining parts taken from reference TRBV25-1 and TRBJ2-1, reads EADIYQTPRYLVIGTGKKITLECSQTMGHDKMYWYQQDPGMELHLIHYSYGVNSTEKGDLSSESTVSRIRTEHFPLTLESARPSHTSQYLCASSERDRRYNEQFFGPGTRLTVL.

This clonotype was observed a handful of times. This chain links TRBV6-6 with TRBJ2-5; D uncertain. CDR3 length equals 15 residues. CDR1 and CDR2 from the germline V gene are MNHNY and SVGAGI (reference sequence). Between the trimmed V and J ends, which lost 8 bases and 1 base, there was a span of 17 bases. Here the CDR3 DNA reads TGTGCCAGCGGGCCCATAGAAGAGTCCCAAGAGACCCAGTACTTC. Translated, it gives CASGPIEESQETQYF.

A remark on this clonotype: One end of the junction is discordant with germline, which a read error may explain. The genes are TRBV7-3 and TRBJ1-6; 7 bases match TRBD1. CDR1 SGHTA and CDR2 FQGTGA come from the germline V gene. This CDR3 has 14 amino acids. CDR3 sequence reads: CASTWDSKNSPIHF. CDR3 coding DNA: TGTGCCAGCACCTGGGACAGCAAGAATTCACCCATCCACTTT.

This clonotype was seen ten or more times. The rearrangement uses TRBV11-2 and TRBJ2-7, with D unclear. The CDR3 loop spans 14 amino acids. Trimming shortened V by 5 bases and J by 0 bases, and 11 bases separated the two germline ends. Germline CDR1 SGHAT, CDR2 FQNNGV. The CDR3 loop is CASSLWRISYEQYF. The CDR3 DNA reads TGTGCCAGCAGCCTGTGGCGGATCTCCTACGAGCAGTACTTC. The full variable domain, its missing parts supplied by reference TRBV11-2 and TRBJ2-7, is EAGVAQSPRYKIIEKRQSVAFWCNPISGHATLYWYQQILGQGPKLLIQFQNNGVVDDSQLPKDRFSAERLKGVDSTLKIQPAKLEDSAVYLCASSLWRISYEQYFGPGTRLTVT.

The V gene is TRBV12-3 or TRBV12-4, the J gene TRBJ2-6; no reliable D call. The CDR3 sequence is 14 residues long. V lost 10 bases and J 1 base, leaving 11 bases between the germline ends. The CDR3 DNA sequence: TGTGCCACTCGTGGCCTTTCTGGGGCCAACGTCCTGACTTTC. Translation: CATRGLSGANVLTF.

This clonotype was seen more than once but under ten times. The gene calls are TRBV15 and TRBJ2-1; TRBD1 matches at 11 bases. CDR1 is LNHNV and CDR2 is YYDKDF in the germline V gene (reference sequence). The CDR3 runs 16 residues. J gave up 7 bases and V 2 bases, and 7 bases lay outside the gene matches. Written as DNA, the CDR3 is TGTGCCACCAGCAGAAATCGTCGGGACAGGGGGAATGAGCAGTTCTTC. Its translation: CATSRNRRDRGNEQFF.

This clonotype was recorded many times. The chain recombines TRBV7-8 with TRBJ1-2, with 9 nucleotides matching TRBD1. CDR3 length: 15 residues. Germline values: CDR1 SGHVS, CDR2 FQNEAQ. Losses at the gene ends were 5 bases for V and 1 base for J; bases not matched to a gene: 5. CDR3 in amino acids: CASSTRDRVNYGYTF. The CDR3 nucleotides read TGTGCCAGCAGCACCCGGGACAGGGTTAACTATGGCTACACCTTC.